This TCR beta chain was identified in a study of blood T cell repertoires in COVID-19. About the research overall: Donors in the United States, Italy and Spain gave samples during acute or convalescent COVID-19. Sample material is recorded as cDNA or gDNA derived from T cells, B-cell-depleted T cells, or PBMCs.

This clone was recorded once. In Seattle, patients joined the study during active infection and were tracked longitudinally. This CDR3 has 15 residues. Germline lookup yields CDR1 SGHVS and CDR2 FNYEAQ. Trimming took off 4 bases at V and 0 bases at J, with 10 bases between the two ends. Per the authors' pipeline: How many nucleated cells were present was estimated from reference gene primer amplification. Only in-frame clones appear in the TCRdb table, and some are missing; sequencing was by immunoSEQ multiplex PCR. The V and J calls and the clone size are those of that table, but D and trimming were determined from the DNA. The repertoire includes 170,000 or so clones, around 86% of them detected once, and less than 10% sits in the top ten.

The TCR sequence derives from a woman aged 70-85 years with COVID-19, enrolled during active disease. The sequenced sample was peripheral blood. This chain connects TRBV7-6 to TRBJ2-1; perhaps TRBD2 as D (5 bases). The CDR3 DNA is TGTGCCAGCAGCTCTAGCTTTGGCTCCTACAATGAGCAGTTCTTC. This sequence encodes CASSSSFGSYNEQFF.